These T cell receptor beta chains were read from a single sample in a study of T cells in Graves' hyperthyroidism and ophthalmopathy. TCRdb called the multiplex PCR reads again in MiXCR, with one record for every CDR3 protein. The sample holds around 620,000 distinct CDR3 sequences, 14% seen once. Sequenced: blood. The receptors originated from a woman younger than 35 with Graves' ophthalmopathy. CDR3s include the opening cysteine and the closing phenylalanine or tryptophan. D genes are given only for firm matches. Size values are once, few and many counts, or a class for expanded clones, and some rows have none.

clone_size	d_call	v_call	j_call	cdr3_aa	cdr3_nt
many	TRBD1	TRBV9	TRBJ1-2	CASSDRTGRYGYTF	TGTGCCAGCAGCGATAGGACAGGGCGCTATGGCTACACCTTC
many	.	TRBV20-1	TRBJ2-7	CSAGPLGRGDRYEQYF	TGCAGTGCTGGCCCCTTAGGCAGGGGAGATCGGTACGAGCAGTACTTC
many	TRBD1	TRBV18	TRBJ2-2	CASSPTGGETGELFF	TGTGCCAGCTCGCCGACAGGGGGAGAGACCGGGGAGCTGTTTTTT
many	TRBD2	TRBV7-8	TRBJ2-3	CASSLGWRREGGTDTQYF	TGTGCCAGCAGCTTAGGGTGGAGGCGGGAGGGTGGGACAGATACGCAGTATTTT
.	.	TRBV20-1	TRBJ2-1	CSARFDWDEQFF	TGCAGTGCTAGATTCGACTGGGATGAGCAGTTCTTC
few	TRBD1	TRBV20-1	TRBJ2-6	CSAVDRAGANVLTF	TGCAGTGCTGTAGACAGGGCCGGGGCCAACGTCCTGACTTTC
many	TRBD2	TRBV6-1	TRBJ2-7	CASSEISRGLAGVDEQYF	TGTGCCAGCAGTGAAATTTCCCGGGGACTAGCGGGAGTCGACGAGCAGTACTTC
many	TRBD1	TRBV12-3/TRBV12-4	TRBJ2-5	CASSQQGQQETQYF	TGTGCCAGCAGCCAACAGGGGCAACAAGAGACCCAGTACTTC
many	.	TRBV25-1	TRBJ2-1	CASSEWAENEQFF	TGTGCCAGCAGTGAATGGGCGGAGAATGAGCAGTTCTTC
.	.	TRBV19	TRBJ2-4	CASCSGGENIQYF	TGTGCCAGTTGCTCCGGGGGTGAAAACATTCAGTACTTC
few	.	TRBV3-1	TRBJ2-2	CASSVYENTGELFF	TGTGCCAGCAGCGTTTATGAGAACACCGGGGAGCTGTTTTTT
.	.	TRBV19	TRBJ2-1	CASSIGGNNEQFF	TGTGCCAGTAGTATAGGAGGAAACAATGAGCAGTTCTTC
.	.	TRBV20-1	TRBJ1-1	CSAKEGGTMNTEAFF	TGCAGTGCAAAAGAGGGGGGGACTATGAACACTGAAGCTTTCTTT
few	TRBD2	TRBV6-6	TRBJ2-7	CASSYGAGGPGEQYF	TGTGCCAGCAGTTACGGGGCGGGAGGGCCGGGCGAGCAGTACTTC
many	TRBD2	TRBV7-3	TRBJ2-6	CASSGLAGSGANVLTF	TGTGCCAGCAGCGGACTAGCGGGTTCTGGGGCCAACGTCCTGACTTTC
.	.	TRBV6-1	TRBJ2-2	CASSTLGAAVTGELFF	TGTGCCAGCAGTACCCTCGGGGCAGCGGTCACCGGGGAGCTGTTTTTT
many	TRBD1	TRBV30	TRBJ1-2	CAWDRGYGYTF	TGTGCCTGGGACAGGGGATATGGCTACACCTTC
.	.	TRBV7-8	TRBJ2-7	CASSLAGSVGEQYF	TGTGCCAGCAGCTTAGCTGGTAGTGTGGGCGAGCAGTACTTC
.	TRBD2	TRBV28	TRBJ2-5	CASSLAGTSGDSEETQYF	TGTGCCAGCAGTTTGGCAGGGACTAGCGGGGACAGTGAAGAGACCCAGTACTTC
many	.	TRBV28	TRBJ2-7	CASSLEGTYEQYF	TGTGCCAGCAGTTTAGAGGGGACATACGAGCAGTACTTC
many	.	TRBV4-3	TRBJ1-1	CASSPAPGRAAFF	TGCGCCAGCAGCCCCGCTCCAGGACGAGCCGCTTTCTTT
.	.	TRBV18	TRBJ2-3	CASSLRSPGWIPDTQYF	TGTGCCAGCTCACTCCGCAGCCCAGGGTGGATTCCAGATACGCAGTATTTT
.	TRBD2	TRBV19	TRBJ2-1	CASSIRLAGDLSYNEQFF	TGTGCCAGTAGTATTCGGCTAGCGGGAGACCTCTCCTACAATGAGCAGTTCTTC
many	TRBD1	TRBV7-2	TRBJ1-2	CASSPVGRGRFYGYTF	TGTGCCAGCAGCCCCGTCGGCAGGGGGCGCTTCTATGGCTACACCTTC
.	.	TRBV19	TRBJ2-4	CASSAVVTAKNIQYF	TGTGCCAGTAGTGCAGTAGTGACAGCCAAAAACATTCAGTACTTC
many	.	TRBV14	TRBJ2-3	CASSHQPPVAQYF	TGTGCCAGCAGCCACCAGCCCCCGGTGGCGCAGTATTTT
.	.	TRBV24-1	TRBJ1-3	CATSENNSGNTIYF	TGTGCCACCAGTGAGAACAACTCTGGAAACACCATATATTTT
many	TRBD1	TRBV5-8	TRBJ1-1	CASSLRQGKNTEAFF	TGTGCCAGCAGCTTAAGACAGGGAAAGAACACTGAAGCTTTCTTT
many	.	TRBV6-1	TRBJ1-1	CASSEFPQVDTEAFF	TGTGCCAGCAGTGAATTTCCACAGGTCGACACTGAAGCTTTCTTT
.	.	TRBV6-2/TRBV6-3	TRBJ2-7	CASSYPSSYEQYF	TGTGCCAGCAGTTACCCTAGCTCCTACGAGCAGTACTTC
many	.	TRBV28	TRBJ2-7	CASSLFKTNPYEQYF	TGTGCCAGCAGTTTATTCAAGACAAACCCCTACGAGCAGTACTTC
few	.	TRBV14	TRBJ2-7	CASSQEVGDIRYEQYF	TGTGCCAGCAGCCAAGAAGTGGGGGACATTCGTTACGAGCAGTACTTC
.	TRBD1	TRBV12-5	TRBJ1-5	CASGPFKQGAESNQPQHF	TGTGCTAGTGGGCCATTTAAACAGGGGGCGGAAAGCAATCAGCCCCAGCATTTT
few	.	TRBV28	TRBJ1-3	CASIGGGRGNTIYF	TGTGCCAGCATCGGGGGTGGCCGTGGAAACACCATATATTTT
few	TRBD1	TRBV12-5	TRBJ1-5	CASVPGGQLNQPQHF	TGTGCTAGTGTTCCAGGGGGGCAACTCAATCAGCCCCAGCATTTT
.	TRBD1	TRBV28	TRBJ1-2	CASSSISLIDRDPSNHYGYTF	TGTGCCAGCAGTTCGATAAGTTTAATCGACAGGGATCCATCGAATCACTATGGCTACACCTTC
few	TRBD2	TRBV6-1	TRBJ2-3	CASSFSGIFRGTDTQYF	TGTGCCAGCAGTTTTAGCGGGATATTTAGGGGCACAGATACGCAGTATTTT
.	TRBD2	TRBV20-1	TRBJ2-5	CSARDGESSGSQETQYF	TGCAGTGCTAGAGATGGGGAGAGTAGCGGGAGCCAAGAGACCCAGTACTTC
many	.	TRBV24-1	TRBJ2-1	CATSDDNEQFF	TGTGCCACCAGTGACGACAATGAGCAGTTCTTC
many	TRBD1	TRBV6-5	TRBJ2-3	CASSYSYTRDRGTDTQYF	TGTGCCAGCAGTTACTCCTACACTCGGGACAGGGGAACGGATACGCAGTATTTT
.	.	TRBV25-1	TRBJ2-7	CASSGHGQDPPYEQYF	TGTGCCAGCAGTGGACATGGGCAGGACCCGCCTTACGAGCAGTACTTC
few	.	TRBV20-1	TRBJ2-2	CSASSVNTGELFF	TGCAGTGCTAGTTCCGTGAACACCGGGGAGCTGTTTTTT
few	TRBD1	TRBV5-1	TRBJ2-5	CASSLYTGTGGGETQYF	TGCGCCAGCAGCTTATACACCGGGACAGGGGGCGGAGAGACCCAGTACTTC
many	.	TRBV30	TRBJ2-7	CAWREPYEQYF	TGTGCCTGGAGAGAGCCCTACGAGCAGTACTTC
many	.	TRBV11-3	TRBJ1-1	CASSLDPQGSGTEAFF	TGTGCCAGCAGCTTAGATCCCCAGGGATCGGGCACTGAAGCTTTCTTT
.	.	TRBV2	TRBJ2-2	CASSGRGGQFF	TGTGCCAGCAGCGGACGGGGAGGCCAGTTTTTT
.	TRBD1	TRBV19	TRBJ2-7	CASSISGTGSYEQYF	TGTGCCAGTAGTATCTCGGGGACAGGGTCCTACGAGCAGTACTTC
.	.	TRBV7-2	TRBJ1-2	CASGRILSGGYTF	TGTGCCAGCGGACGCATCCTTTCCGGGGGCTACACCTTC
many	.	TRBV18	TRBJ1-1	CASSQEVEAFF	TGTGCCAGCTCACAAGAGGTTGAAGCTTTCTTT
many	.	TRBV11-2	TRBJ1-2	CASRSISTRDGGDSNYGYTF	TGTGCCAGCAGATCCATATCTACTCGGGACGGAGGGGATAGCAACTATGGCTACACCTTC
many	TRBD2	TRBV12-3/TRBV12-4	TRBJ2-1	CASSLAFGLAGVEQFF	TGTGCCAGCAGTTTAGCGTTTGGACTAGCGGGAGTTGAGCAGTTCTTC
few	TRBD1	TRBV5-8	TRBJ1-5	CASSRGGQGHQPQHF	TGTGCCAGCAGCCGCGGAGGACAGGGGCATCAGCCCCAGCATTTT
few	.	TRBV6-6	TRBJ2-7	CASSYSERSTYEQYF	TGTGCCAGCAGTTACTCGGAACGGAGTACCTACGAGCAGTACTTC
many	TRBD2	TRBV7-2	TRBJ2-2	CASSPGLAVNTGELFF	TGTGCCAGCAGCCCTGGACTAGCGGTTAACACCGGGGAGCTGTTTTTT
.	TRBD1	TRBV28	TRBJ1-4	CASSLQQGGSEKLFF	TGTGCCAGCAGTTTACAACAGGGGGGCAGTGAAAAACTGTTTTTT